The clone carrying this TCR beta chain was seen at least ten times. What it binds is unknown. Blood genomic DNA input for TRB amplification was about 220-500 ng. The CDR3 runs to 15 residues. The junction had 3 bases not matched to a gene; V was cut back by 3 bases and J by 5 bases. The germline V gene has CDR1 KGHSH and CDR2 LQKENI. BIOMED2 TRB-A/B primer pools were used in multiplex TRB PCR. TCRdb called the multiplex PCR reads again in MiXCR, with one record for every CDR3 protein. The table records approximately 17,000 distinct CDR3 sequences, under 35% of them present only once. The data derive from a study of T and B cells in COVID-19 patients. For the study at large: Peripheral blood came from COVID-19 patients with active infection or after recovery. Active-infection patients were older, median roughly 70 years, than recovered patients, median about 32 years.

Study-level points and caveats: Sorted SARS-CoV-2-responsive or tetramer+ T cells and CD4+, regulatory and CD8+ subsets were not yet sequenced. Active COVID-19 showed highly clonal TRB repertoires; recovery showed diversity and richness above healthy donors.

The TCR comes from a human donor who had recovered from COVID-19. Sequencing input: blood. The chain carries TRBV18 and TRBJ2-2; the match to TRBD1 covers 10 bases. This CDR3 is CASSPTGGSTGELFF. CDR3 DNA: TGTGCCAGCTCACCGACAGGGGGCAGTACCGGGGAGCTGTTTTTT.